This TCR beta chain was sequenced during a study of cytomegalovirus exposure and HLA in healthy donors (dated by TCRdb to 2015 to 2018). Background for the entire study: According to a later analysis, one platform produced both the roughly 120 validation repertoires and the roughly 650 repertoires of the first cohort. The study was designed to test whether signatures of past pathogen exposure could be identified by cataloging public T cell receptors. Along with the roughly 700-subject first cohort, a separate validation cohort of approximately 110 different subjects was used. High-throughput TCR immunosequencing, statistical association of individual TCRs with disease status, and machine learning were combined to predict cytomegalovirus infection status.

Counted from cysteine to phenylalanine, this CDR3 has 16 amino acids. Just CDR3 DNA is preserved here, 48 bases in frame from base 1. Germline trimming: 6 bases from V, 6 bases from J; junction bases outside gene matches: 10. Per the germline V gene, SNHLY is the CDR1 and FYNNEI is the CDR2. For this clone: It lacks a known antigen. The input lacks base qualities; no much larger clone sits a single base away.

The donors were included in the validation cohort of some 110 subjects, a group kept apart from the roughly 670-subject first cohort. Study-level results and caveats: A later analysis had no HLA typing for the validation cohort, so co-occurrence there was scored across all 120 repertoires. In a later analysis, TCRs clustered in the first cohort were found to also tend to co-occur in the 120 or so validation repertoires, with 85% to 95% of cluster scores above 0. The study listed 150 to 200 TCR beta chains as associated with cytomegalovirus. In vitro tests confirmed that a few of the cytomegalovirus-associated TCR beta chains recognize cytomegalovirus antigens. Across donors, most TCR sequences were observed very rarely, whereas some public TCRs were present in many individuals. In both the original and validation cohorts, the classifier was reported to diagnose cytomegalovirus status with high specificity and sensitivity. The authors suggested that the approach could potentially be extended to other disease states and immunological phenotypes.

Library prep was done by the immunoSEQ multiplex PCR assay. In the authors' own workflow: A statistical classification framework was built to diagnose cytomegalovirus status from the catalog of TCR beta chain sequences. TCRdb obtained this table from immuneACCESS and retained in-frame rearrangements with V and J assigned. These tables miss some clones; where compared with another copy, unresolved V genes account for less than half of the shortfall, and the remainder is unexplained. V and J calls and clone size are given by that table; D and trimming were obtained from the DNA. In all, the sample holds over 120,000 clones, and 85% to 90% of those were seen once. Jointly, the top ten make up about 10% of the sample.

This TCR was sampled from a woman younger than 35 in good health and CMV-seropositive. The sample consisted of PBMCs. Rearrangement joined TRBV2 to TRBJ1-5, and 11 junctional nucleotides match TRBD1. Here the CDR3 is given as CASSHPGTGGSQPQHF. In nucleotide form, the sequence is TGTGCCAGCAGCCACCCTGGGACAGGGGGAAGTCAGCCCCAGCATTTT.